Listed below are T cell receptor beta chains from one sample, sequenced in a study of blood T cell repertoires in COVID-19. The repertoire was sequenced with immunoSEQ multiplex PCR; TCRdb's copy has only in-frame clones and lacks some. The sample carries roughly 100,000 clones, around 86% recorded once. Material for sequencing was peripheral blood. The receptors come from a man aged 50 or older with active or convalescent COVID-19. Both conserved end residues are part of each CDR3. A D gene is named only where the DNA matches it firmly. Rows give clone size only sometimes, using once, few, many, or a class for an expanded clone.

.	TRBJ2-6	TRBV5-6	TRBD1	CASSTKDRRIPPGANVLTF	TGTGCCAGCAGCACTAAGGACAGGCGTATTCCCCCCGGGGCCAACGTCCTGACTTTC
.	TRBJ2-2	TRBV7-7	.	CASSVRQGTGELFF	TGTGCCAGCAGCGTTAGGCAGGGAACCGGGGAGCTGTTTTTT
.	TRBJ1-1	TRBV20-1	.	CSASKATEAFF	TGCAGTGCTAGCAAAGCCACTGAAGCTTTCTTT
once	TRBJ2-1	TRBV19	TRBD2	CASTPTSGAYNEQFF	TGTGCCAGTACCCCGACTAGCGGGGCCTACAATGAGCAGTTCTTC
.	TRBJ2-7	TRBV7-2	.	CASSLAGGHIYEQYF	TGTGCCAGCAGCTTAGCGGGGGGGCACATTTACGAGCAGTACTTC
.	TRBJ1-6	TRBV3-1/TRBV3-2	.	CASSQGTGRTDSPLHF	TGTGCCAGCAGCCAAGGTACAGGGAGAACGGATTCACCCCTCCACTTT
.	TRBJ2-5	TRBV7-2	.	CASSSSRIQETQYF	TGTGCCAGCAGCTCCTCTAGGATCCAAGAGACCCAGTACTTC
once	TRBJ2-1	TRBV19	.	CASAGHRNEQFF	TGTGCCAGTGCAGGACATCGCAATGAGCAGTTCTTC
.	TRBJ2-5	TRBV5-1	TRBD1	CASSLGDRDQETQYF	TGCGCCAGCAGCTTGGGGGACAGGGATCAAGAGACCCAGTACTTC
once	TRBJ1-6	TRBV7-2	.	CASSSTVNSPLHF	TGTGCCAGCAGCTCCACTGTTAATTCACCCCTCCACTTT
.	TRBJ1-6	TRBV3-1/TRBV3-2	TRBD1	CASSQMGQANSPLHF	TGTGCCAGCAGCCAGATGGGACAGGCGAATTCACCCCTCCACTTT
.	TRBJ2-5	TRBV19	.	CASSRGGASQETQYF	TGTGCCAGTAGTAGGGGCGGGGCCTCACAAGAGACCCAGTACTTC
.	TRBJ1-6	TRBV9	TRBD1	CASSDLRQGDSPLHF	TGTGCCAGCAGCGACCTCCGACAGGGAGATTCACCCCTCCACTTT
few	TRBJ1-3	TRBV7-8	TRBD1	CASSHRGSGNTIYF	TGTGCCAGCAGCCACAGGGGTTCAGGAAACACCATATATTTT
.	TRBJ2-5	TRBV7-2	.	CASSNSGEETQYF	TGTGCCAGCAGCAACTCAGGGGAAGAGACCCAGTACTTC
.	TRBJ1-6	TRBV5-6	.	CASSLRERNSPLHF	TGTGCCAGCAGCTTGCGGGAGCGGAATTCACCCCTCCACTTT
.	TRBJ2-7	TRBV20-1	TRBD1	CSAGTGNEQYF	TGCAGTGCAGGGACAGGGAACGAGCAGTACTTC
.	TRBJ1-1	TRBV28	.	CASSFRHPNTEAFF	TGTGCCAGCAGTTTTAGACACCCGAACACTGAAGCTTTCTTT
.	TRBJ2-1	TRBV5-1	.	CASSLQKYNEQFF	TGCGCCAGCAGCTTGCAGAAATACAATGAGCAGTTCTTC
.	TRBJ1-2	TRBV6-5	.	CASSLTGYGYTF	TGTGCCAGCAGTCTAACCGGCTATGGCTACACCTTC
.	TRBJ2-3	TRBV5-1	.	CASSLDYINTDTQYF	TGCGCCAGCAGCTTGGACTATATCAACACAGATACGCAGTATTTT
.	TRBJ1-2	TRBV30	TRBD1	CAWSRQGNYGYTF	TGTGCCTGGAGTAGACAGGGGAACTATGGCTACACCTTC
.	TRBJ2-7	TRBV18	.	CASSQLLGPQKEQYF	TGTGCCAGCTCACAACTACTAGGCCCCCAGAAGGAGCAGTACTTC
medium-sized	TRBJ2-1	TRBV7-9	TRBD1	CASSHRDSSYNEQFF	TGTGCCAGCAGCCACCGGGACAGCTCCTACAATGAGCAGTTCTTC
.	TRBJ2-1	TRBV18	.	CASSPMGPEWLNEQFF	TGTGCCAGCTCACCAATGGGGCCGGAGTGGTTAAATGAGCAGTTCTTC
few	TRBJ2-7	TRBV30	.	CAWSMSYYEQYF	TGTGCCTGGAGTATGTCCTACTACGAGCAGTACTTC
.	TRBJ1-5	TRBV10-1	.	CASSFPGTHIEGQPQHF	TGCGCCAGCAGCTTTCCCGGGACACATATAGAAGGTCAGCCCCAGCATTTT
.	TRBJ2-2	TRBV9	.	CASSVETGNTGELFF	TGTGCCAGCAGCGTGGAGACAGGAAACACCGGGGAGCTGTTTTTT
once	TRBJ2-5	TRBV7-9	TRBD2	CASSLGGLVGETQYF	TGTGCCAGCAGCTTGGGGGGACTAGTCGGAGAGACCCAGTACTTC
.	TRBJ1-4	TRBV28	TRBD1	CASSFRQGAGEKLFF	TGTGCCAGCAGTTTTCGTCAGGGGGCAGGTGAAAAACTGTTTTTT
.	TRBJ2-2	TRBV4-1	.	CASSQATGRDTGELFF	TGCGCCAGCAGCCAAGCAACCGGGAGAGACACCGGGGAGCTGTTTTTT
.	TRBJ1-4	TRBV7-9	TRBD1	CASSPRTGDTNEKLFF	TGTGCCAGCAGCCCCAGGACAGGGGATACTAATGAAAAACTGTTTTTT
.	TRBJ2-3	TRBV30	.	CAWSSGDTARDTQYF	TGTGCCTGGAGTTCCGGGGACACGGCACGAGATACGCAGTATTTT
.	TRBJ2-3	TRBV6-5	TRBD2	CASRSGGAPDTQYF	TGTGCCAGCCGCAGCGGGGGGGCCCCAGATACGCAGTATTTT
.	TRBJ2-1	TRBV19	TRBD2	CASSIVAGVGSEQFF	TGTGCCAGTAGTATCGTAGCGGGGGTTGGTAGTGAGCAGTTCTTC
.	TRBJ2-5	TRBV18	.	CASSAQGTVETQYF	TGTGCCAGCTCAGCTCAGGGTACGGTAGAGACCCAGTACTTC
.	TRBJ2-2	TRBV7-9	TRBD2	CASSTRLAGPNTGELFF	TGTGCCAGCAGCACCCGACTAGCGGGACCCAACACCGGGGAGCTGTTTTTT
.	TRBJ1-2	TRBV5-4	TRBD1	CASSSPGQGQDNYGYTF	TGTGCCAGCAGCTCTCCGGGACAGGGTCAAGACAACTATGGCTACACCTTC
.	TRBJ1-2	TRBV18	TRBD1	CASSVGGDYGYTF	TGTGCCAGCTCAGTAGGGGGCGACTATGGCTACACCTTC
.	TRBJ2-2	TRBV19	.	CASSRDSPQKNTGELFF	TGTGCCAGTAGTAGAGATAGCCCCCAAAAAAACACCGGGGAGCTGTTTTTT
.	TRBJ2-3	TRBV4-3	TRBD2	CASRKEAGGPLDTQYF	TGCGCCAGCAGAAAGGAAGCGGGGGGCCCCTTGGATACGCAGTATTTT